Listed here are 24 T cell receptor beta chains from one sample, sequenced in a study of blood T cell repertoires in COVID-19. The protocol was immunoSEQ multiplex PCR, while the TCRdb copy is restricted to in-frame clones and leaves out a portion. The profile shows 150,000 to 200,000 clones, approximately 83% of them singletons. Material: PBMCs or T cells enriched from blood (not recorded which). The receptors originated from a man between 35 and 55 years old who had recovered from COVID-19.

The chain couples TRBV21-1 to TRBJ2-3; the table's D call of TRBD1 was not tested on the DNA. TRBV21-1 has pseudogene status. There are 18 residues in the CDR3. CDR3 sequence: CASSFNKYRGPSTDTQYF. DNA of the CDR3: TGTGCCAGCAGCTTTAACAAGTACAGGGGGCCAAGCACAGATACGCAGTATTTT.

The chain joins TRBV19 to TRBJ1-1; 10 bases are a match to TRBD1. In germline, CDR1 is LNHDA, CDR2 SQIVND (reference sequence). The CDR3 covers 14 residues. The ends lost 8 bases at V and 6 bases at J; junction bases unmatched: 9. CDR3 protein: CASGQGVRLAEAFF. The CDR3 DNA sequence: TGTGCCAGTGGACAGGGGGTGAGGCTTGCTGAAGCTTTCTTT.

The gene calls are TRBV5-1 and TRBJ1-1; D possibly corresponds to TRBD1 (6 bases). V lost 5 bases, J lost 5 bases, and 16 bases lay in between. The germline V gene has CDR1 SGHRS and CDR2 YFSETQ. CDR3 length: 14 amino acids. As DNA, the CDR3 is TGCGCCAGCAGTTCCGGGACACCTCAAACTGAAGCTTTCTTT. It yields the protein CASSSGTPQTEAFF.

The chain recombines TRBV5-1 with TRBJ2-2; no definite D call. V lost 7 bases and J 5 bases, leaving 9 bases between the germline ends. The germline gives CDR1 SGHRS, CDR2 YFSETQ. CDR3 length equals 12 residues. CDR3 nucleotides: TGCGCCAGCTCAGAATTAACCGGGGAGCTGTTTTTT. Its translation: CASSELTGELFF. The variable domain in full, with the rest retrieved from reference TRBV5-1 and TRBJ2-2, is KAGVTQTPRYLIKTRGQQVTLSCSPISGHRSVSWYQQTPGQGLQFLFEYFSETQRNKGNFPGRFSGRQFSNSRSEMNVSTLELGDSALYLCASSELTGELFFGEGSRLTVL.

The V and J genes are TRBV19 and TRBJ2-2, with TRBD1 matching over 10 bases. The germline V gene has CDR1 LNHDA and CDR2 SQIVND (reference sequence). The ends lost 7 bases at V and 3 bases at J; junction bases unmatched: 5. The CDR3 runs to 15 residues. The CDR3, as DNA: TGTGCCAGTACCAAGGACAGGGGGTACACCGGGGAGCTGTTTTTT. This encodes CASTKDRGYTGELFF.

For this clone: Other DNA sequences within the sample encode an identical CDR3. The chain recombines TRBV5-4 with TRBJ2-4, with D possibly being TRBD2 (5 bases). In germline, CDR1 is SGHNT, CDR2 YYREEE (reference sequence). CDR3 size: 15 residues. Deletions cut 0 bases from V and 12 bases from J, with 19 bases between. The CDR3 coding sequence is TGTGCCAGCAGCTTGGATCTGGGCAAAGGGAGATCTCAGTACTTC. It yields the protein CASSLDLGKGRSQYF.

This chain links TRBV25-1 with TRBJ2-7, with a tentative D call TRBD1 (6 bases). The CDR3 sequence is 14 residues long. The germline CDR1 and CDR2 sequences are MGHDK and SYGVNS. Trimming shortened V by 3 bases and J by 3 bases, and 12 bases separated the two germline ends. The CDR3 DNA sequence: TGTGCCAGCAGTGAGCCTACAGGGCTCTACGAGCAGTACTTC. Amino acid sequence: CASSEPTGLYEQYF.

V gene TRBV30 combines with J gene TRBJ1-2; 8 bases map to TRBD1. The trim removed 1 base at V and 4 bases at J, leaving 5 bases unmatched. Looked up from germline, CDR1 is GTSNPN and CDR2 is SVGIG (reference sequence). This CDR3 is built from 14 residues. Here the CDR3 DNA reads TGTGCCTGGAGTGCGACAGGGGCTGTCTATGGCTACACCTTC. This encodes CAWSATGAVYGYTF.

V and J are TRBV4-3 and TRBJ2-1; 8 bases map to TRBD1. The trim removed 4 bases at V and 9 bases at J, leaving 8 bases unmatched. Germline values: CDR1 LGHNA, CDR2 YSLEER. This CDR3 has 14 amino acids. As DNA, the CDR3 is TGCGCCAGCAGCCCCCACCGGACAGGGCGTGAGCAGTTCTTC. It yields the protein CASSPHRTGREQFF.

The chain recombines TRBV5-1 with TRBJ2-5; D remains ambiguous. V dropped 3 bases and J dropped 5 bases, with 5 bases sitting between them. The V gene's germline CDR1 is SGHRS and CDR2 YFSETQ. The length of the CDR3 is 11 residues. The CDR3 region has the DNA TGCGCCAGCAGCTCATTTGAGACCCAGTACTTC. Amino acids: CASSSFETQYF. Full variable domain (outside the CDR3, taken from reference TRBV5-1 and TRBJ2-5): KAGVTQTPRYLIKTRGQQVTLSCSPISGHRSVSWYQQTPGQGLQFLFEYFSETQRNKGNFPGRFSGRQFSNSRSEMNVSTLELGDSALYLCASSSFETQYFGPGTRLLVL.

This clone has only one observation. This chain uses TRBV5-1 with TRBJ2-1, with no clear D. V lost 1 base and J lost 0, with 8 bases in between. Germline V gene lookup returns CDR1 SGHRS and CDR2 YFSETQ. The CDR3 loop spans 15 amino acids. The CDR3 nucleotides are TGCGCCAGCAGCTTGCTTCTCAGCTCCTACAATGAGCAGTTCTTC. Translated, it gives CASSLLLSSYNEQFF.

The gene calls are TRBV7-2 and TRBJ2-6, with D maybe TRBD1 (6 bases). V lost 5 bases, J lost 2 bases, and 10 bases lay in between. The CDR3 sequence is 15 residues long. CDR1 and CDR2 from the germline V gene are SGHTA and FQGNSA. The CDR3 spells CASSGRGTGANVLTF. The CDR3 DNA reads as TGTGCCAGCAGCGGCAGGGGTACTGGGGCCAACGTCCTGACTTTC.

The chain uses TRBV5-1 and TRBJ2-5, with 7 nucleotides matching TRBD1. V trimming: 3 bases; J trimming: 1 base; junction bases outside the gene matches: 3. The CDR3 spans 14 residues. Germline values: CDR1 SGHRS, CDR2 YFSETQ. This CDR3 is CASSSRQGQETQYF. CDR3 coding DNA: TGCGCCAGCAGCTCCAGACAGGGCCAAGAGACCCAGTACTTC.

The chain carries TRBV7-2 and TRBJ2-5; tentatively, D is TRBD2 (5 bases). In germline, CDR1 is SGHTA, CDR2 FQGNSA. The germline V and J ends were trimmed by 2 bases and 3 bases, with 7 bases remaining between them. This CDR3 is built from 13 residues. The CDR3 here is CASSLWEKETQYF. The CDR3 DNA follows: TGTGCCAGCAGCTTATGGGAGAAAGAGACCCAGTACTTC.

The V gene is TRBV29-1, the J gene TRBJ2-4; 10 bases agree with TRBD1. CDR1 is SQVTM, CDR2 ANQGSEA, per germline. Trimming removed 4 bases from V and 6 bases from J; junction bases left unmatched: 12. The CDR3 spans 16 residues. Written as DNA, the CDR3 is TGCAGCGTTGGGGGTCCGGGACAGGGGTATGGAAACATTCAGTACTTC. Its protein is CSVGGPGQGYGNIQYF.

The genes are TRBV9 and TRBJ1-2; 9 bases align to TRBD1. Per germline, CDR1 SGDLS and CDR2 YYNGEE. This CDR3 is 15 amino acids long. V trimming: 4 bases; J trimming: 2 bases; junction bases outside the gene matches: 6. The CDR3 coding sequence is TGTGCCAGCAGCATTAGACAGGGGGGCAACTATGGCTACACCTTC. It encodes CASSIRQGGNYGYTF.

The rearrangement joins TRBV19 to TRBJ2-5; possibly TRBD2 for D (6 bases). V lost 4 bases to trimming and J lost 3 bases, with 12 bases between them. The CDR3 loop spans 14 amino acids. Germline V gene sequence: CDR1 LNHDA, CDR2 SQIVND (reference sequence). The CDR3 nucleotides read TGTGCCAGTAGTACGGGTCGGAGGGAAGAGACCCAGTACTTC. Its protein is CASSTGRREETQYF.

V usage is TRBV10-3 and J usage is TRBJ1-1, with a weak D call TRBD1 (6 bases). The CDR3 has 16 amino acids. Deletions cut 5 bases from V and 0 bases from J, with 16 bases between. CDR1 is ENHRY and CDR2 is SYGVKD in the germline V gene. The CDR3 DNA follows: TGTGCCATCAGTCCCAAAAGACAGGTCATGAACACTGAAGCTTTCTTT. It is translated as CAISPKRQVMNTEAFF.

The chain couples TRBV5-5 to TRBJ1-2; tentative D call: TRBD1 (5 bases). Trimming removed 0 bases from V and 8 bases from J, with 14 bases in between. The CDR3 loop spans 14 amino acids. The germline V gene has CDR1 SGHKS and CDR2 YYEKEE (reference sequence). CDR3 residues: CASSLEEGRSGYTF. CDR3 nucleotides: TGTGCCAGCAGCTTGGAGGAGGGGAGAAGCGGCTACACCTTC.

Comment on this clone: The same CDR3 can be traced to other DNA sequences in this sample. The rearrangement uses TRBV2 and TRBJ1-6, with D possibly TRBD1 on 6 matching bases. V lost 7 bases and J 7 bases, leaving 11 bases between the germline ends. The germline V gene encodes CDR1 SNHLY and CDR2 FYNNEI. The CDR3 extends over 13 amino acids. DNA for the CDR3: TGTGCCAGCACGGGGCAGGGGAATTCACCCCTCCACTTT. Translation: CASTGQGNSPLHF.

This clone was seen a handful of times. V usage is TRBV25-1 and J usage is TRBJ2-7; 7 bases map to TRBD2. CDR1 is MGHDK, CDR2 SYGVNS, per germline. The V gene end was trimmed by 1 base and the J gene end by 3 bases; junction bases not matched to a gene: 3. CDR3 length equals 14 residues. The CDR3 DNA reads as TGTGCCAGCAGTGAATCGGGGGGACTCTACGAGCAGTACTTC. Its protein product is CASSESGGLYEQYF.

This clone was found a few times. The conserved phenylalanine or tryptophan is not found at the CDR3 terminus, so this likely reflects a read error. Because the CDR3's place on the DNA is in doubt, the DNA is left out and the CDR3 is given as listed by TCRdb. The gene calls are TRBV6-5 and TRBJ1-1; the table's D call of TRBD1 was not tested on the DNA. CDR1 MNHEY and CDR2 SVGAGI come from the germline V gene. Both ends counted, the CDR3 spans 13 residues. The CDR3 protein is CASSYSRDRVGVI.

J is TRBJ1-5 and V is TRBV12-3 or TRBV12-4, with D hard to call. This CDR3 is 12 amino acids long. V was shortened by 6 bases and J by 7 bases, with 10 bases between the two germline ends. CDR3 amino acids: CASSSSGQPQHF. CDR3 sequence (DNA): TGTGCCAGCAGCTCTTCCGGGCAGCCCCAGCATTTT.

The chain has TRBV29-1 and TRBJ2-7, with 7 bases matching TRBD2. The ends lost 6 bases at V and 0 bases at J; junction bases unmatched: 8. The CDR3 spans 14 residues. CDR1 SQVTM and CDR2 ANQGSEA come from the germline V gene. For the CDR3, the DNA is TGCAGCGTGGGGGGGGACGGCGCCTCCTACGAGCAGTACTTC. Protein: CSVGGDGASYEQYF.